This TCR beta chain was sequenced for a study of blood T cell repertoires in COVID-19. Germline-derived CDR1 and CDR2 are SEHNR and FQNEAQ (reference sequence). This CDR3 is 13 amino acids long. V lost 5 bases to trimming and J lost 8 bases, with 13 bases between them. Only in-frame clones appear in the TCRdb table, and some are missing; sequencing was by immunoSEQ multiplex PCR. The data contain about 380,000 clones, more than 75% of them singletons. The material sequenced was PBMCs or T cells enriched from blood (not recorded which). This chain links TRBV7-9 with TRBJ2-1; TRBD1 is a possible D gene (6 bases). This clonotype originated in a man aged 30 to 45 who had recovered from COVID-19. CDR3 in amino acids: CASSPGVSDEQFF. CDR3 coding DNA: TGTGCCAGCAGCCCAGGGGTTTCAGATGAGCAGTTCTTC.